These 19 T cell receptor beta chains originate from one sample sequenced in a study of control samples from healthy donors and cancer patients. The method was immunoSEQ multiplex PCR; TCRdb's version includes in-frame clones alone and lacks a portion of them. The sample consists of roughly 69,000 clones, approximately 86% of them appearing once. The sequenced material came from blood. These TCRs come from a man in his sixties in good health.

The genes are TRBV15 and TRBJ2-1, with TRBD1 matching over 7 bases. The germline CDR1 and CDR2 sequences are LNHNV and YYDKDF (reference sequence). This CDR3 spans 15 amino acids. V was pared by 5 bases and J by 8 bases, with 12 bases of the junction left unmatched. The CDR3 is CATSQRQGRDHEQFF. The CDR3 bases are TGTGCCACCAGCCAACGACAGGGACGGGACCATGAGCAGTTCTTC.

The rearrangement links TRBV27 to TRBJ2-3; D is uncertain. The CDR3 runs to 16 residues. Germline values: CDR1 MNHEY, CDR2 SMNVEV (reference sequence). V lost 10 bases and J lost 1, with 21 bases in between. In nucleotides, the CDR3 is TGTGCCACCTCAATGCGAAGGCAGATTGGCACAGATACGCAGTATTTT. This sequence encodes CATSMRRQIGTDTQYF.

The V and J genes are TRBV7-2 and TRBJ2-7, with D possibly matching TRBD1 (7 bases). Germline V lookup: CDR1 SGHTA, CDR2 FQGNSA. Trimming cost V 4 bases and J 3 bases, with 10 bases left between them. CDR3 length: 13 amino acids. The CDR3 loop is CASSSQGGYEQYF. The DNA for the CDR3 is TGTGCCAGCAGCTCCCAGGGGGGCTACGAGCAGTACTTC.

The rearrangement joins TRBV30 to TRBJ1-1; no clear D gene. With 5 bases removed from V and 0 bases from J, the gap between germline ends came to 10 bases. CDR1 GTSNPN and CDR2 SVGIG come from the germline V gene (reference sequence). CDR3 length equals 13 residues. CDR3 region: CAWLAQMNTEAFF. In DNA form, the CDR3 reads TGTGCCTGGTTAGCGCAGATGAACACTGAAGCTTTCTTT.

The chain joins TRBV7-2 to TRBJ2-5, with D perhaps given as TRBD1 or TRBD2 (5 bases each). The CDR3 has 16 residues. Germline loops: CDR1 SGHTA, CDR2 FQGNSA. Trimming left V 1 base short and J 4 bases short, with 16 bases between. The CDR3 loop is CASSLVPQGGRETQYF. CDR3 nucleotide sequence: TGTGCCAGCAGCTTAGTTCCCCAGGGTGGGAGAGAGACCCAGTACTTC.

CDR3 sequence reads: CAISLAGQYEQYF. The DNA of the CDR3 is TGTGCCATTTCACTAGCGGGCCAATACGAGCAGTACTTC. The chain joins TRBV10-3 to TRBJ2-7, with 9 bases identical to TRBD2. V gave up 9 bases and J gave up 4 bases; unmatched junction bases: 7. This CDR3 comprises 13 residues. The germline gives CDR1 ENHRY, CDR2 SYGVKD.

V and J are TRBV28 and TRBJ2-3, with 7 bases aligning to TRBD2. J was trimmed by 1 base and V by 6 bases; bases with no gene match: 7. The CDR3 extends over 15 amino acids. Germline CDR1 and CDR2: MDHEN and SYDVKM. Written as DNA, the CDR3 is TGTGCCAGCAGCACCCAGGGAGGGGGCACAGATACGCAGTATTTT. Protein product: CASSTQGGGTDTQYF.

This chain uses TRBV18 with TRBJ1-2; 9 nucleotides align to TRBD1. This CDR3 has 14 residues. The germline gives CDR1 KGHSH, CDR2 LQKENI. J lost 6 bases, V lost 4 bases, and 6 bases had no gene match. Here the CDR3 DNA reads TGTGCCAGCTCACGAGCGGACAGGGGTAATGGCTACACCTTC. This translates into CASSRADRGNGYTF.

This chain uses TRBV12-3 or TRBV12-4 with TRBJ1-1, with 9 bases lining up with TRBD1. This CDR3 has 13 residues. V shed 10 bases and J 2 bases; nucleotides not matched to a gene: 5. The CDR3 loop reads CATGQGINTEAFF. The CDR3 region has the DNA TGTGCCACCGGACAGGGGATAAACACTGAAGCTTTCTTT.

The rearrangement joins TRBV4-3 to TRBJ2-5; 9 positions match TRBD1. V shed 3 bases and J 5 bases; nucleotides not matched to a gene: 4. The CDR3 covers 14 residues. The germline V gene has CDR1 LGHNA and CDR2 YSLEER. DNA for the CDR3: TGCGCCAGCAGCCAGCACAGGGGGCGGGAGACCCAGTACTTC. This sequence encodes CASSQHRGRETQYF.

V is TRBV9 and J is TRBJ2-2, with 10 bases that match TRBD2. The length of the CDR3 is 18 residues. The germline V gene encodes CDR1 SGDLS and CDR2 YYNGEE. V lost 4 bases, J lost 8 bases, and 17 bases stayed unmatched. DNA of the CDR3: TGTGCCAGCAGCTTCAGGGCGGAGCGGGAGGGCCTTAAAGGGGAGCTGTTTTTT. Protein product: CASSFRAEREGLKGELFF.

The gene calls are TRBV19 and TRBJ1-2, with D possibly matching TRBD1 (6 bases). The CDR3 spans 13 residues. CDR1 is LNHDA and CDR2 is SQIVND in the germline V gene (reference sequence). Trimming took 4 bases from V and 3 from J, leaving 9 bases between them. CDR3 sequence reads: CASSTTGYYGYTF. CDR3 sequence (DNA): TGTGCCAGTAGTACAACAGGGTACTATGGCTACACCTTC.

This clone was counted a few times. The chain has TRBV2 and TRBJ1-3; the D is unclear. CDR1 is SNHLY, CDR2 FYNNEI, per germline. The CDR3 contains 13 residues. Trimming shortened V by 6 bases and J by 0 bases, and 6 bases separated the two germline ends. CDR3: CASSGDSGNTIYF. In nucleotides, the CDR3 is TGTGCCAGCAGCGGGGACTCTGGAAACACCATATATTTT.

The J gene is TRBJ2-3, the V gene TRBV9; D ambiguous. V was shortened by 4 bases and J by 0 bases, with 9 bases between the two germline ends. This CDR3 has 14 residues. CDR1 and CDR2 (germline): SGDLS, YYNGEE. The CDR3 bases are TGTGCCAGCAGCACGCGTGCTAGCACAGATACGCAGTATTTT. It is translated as CASSTRASTDTQYF.

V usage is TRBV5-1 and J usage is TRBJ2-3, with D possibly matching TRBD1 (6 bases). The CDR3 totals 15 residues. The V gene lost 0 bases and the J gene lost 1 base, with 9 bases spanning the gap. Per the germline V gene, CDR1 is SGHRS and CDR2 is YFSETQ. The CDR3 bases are TGCGCCAGCAGCTTGGGAGCAGGGGGCACAGATACGCAGTATTTT. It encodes CASSLGAGGTDTQYF.

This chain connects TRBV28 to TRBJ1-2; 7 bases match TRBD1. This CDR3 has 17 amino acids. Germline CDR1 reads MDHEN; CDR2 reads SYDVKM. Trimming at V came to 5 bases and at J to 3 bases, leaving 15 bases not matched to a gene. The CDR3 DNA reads TGTGCCAGCAGTAATTTAGCTGGGGGGACAGCCGACTATGGCTACACCTTC. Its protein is CASSNLAGGTADYGYTF.

CDR3 sequence (DNA): TGTGCCAGCAGCTTGGCCGTGGGGATCTCTGGAAACACCATATATTTT. The encoded protein is CASSLAVGISGNTIYF. The chain uses TRBV5-6 and TRBJ1-3; D gene uncertain. The V gene lost 0 bases and the J gene lost 0 bases, with 10 bases spanning the gap. CDR3 length: 16 residues. Germline V gene sequence: CDR1 SGHDT, CDR2 YYEEEE.

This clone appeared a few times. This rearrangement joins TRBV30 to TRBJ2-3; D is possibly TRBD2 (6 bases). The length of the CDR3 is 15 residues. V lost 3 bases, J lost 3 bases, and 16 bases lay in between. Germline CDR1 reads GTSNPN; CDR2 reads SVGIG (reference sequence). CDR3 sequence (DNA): TGTGCCTGGAGCGCGCGGGACCCGGGGACAGATACGCAGTATTTT. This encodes CAWSARDPGTDTQYF.

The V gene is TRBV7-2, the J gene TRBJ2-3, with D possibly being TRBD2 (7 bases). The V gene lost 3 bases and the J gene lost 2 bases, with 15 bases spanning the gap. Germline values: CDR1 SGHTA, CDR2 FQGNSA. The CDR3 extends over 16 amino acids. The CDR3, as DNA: TGTGCCAGCAGCTTCCTGGGGGCGGGAGCCACAGATACGCAGTATTTT. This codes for CASSFLGAGATDTQYF.